The 4 T cell receptor beta chains below all came from one sample that was sequenced in a study of cytomegalovirus exposure and HLA in healthy donors. 60 Vbeta and 13 Jbeta primers were used in PCR. Measured with immunoSEQ multiplex PCR; TCRdb has only the in-frame clones, and not every one. This table has roughly 60,000 clones, approximately 70% appearing once. The sample was PBMCs. The receptors originated from a woman aged 60 to 75 in good health and CMV-seropositive.

V usage is TRBV2 and J usage is TRBJ2-4, with unresolved D. CDR1 SNHLY and CDR2 FYNNEI come from the germline V gene. This CDR3 contains 13 residues. Trimming removed 7 bases from V and 8 bases from J, with 15 bases in between. CDR3 nucleotide sequence: TGTGCCAGCAACCCAGGCCAGCCAGACATTCAGTACTTC. It specifies CASNPGQPDIQYF.

The chain is built from TRBV7-2 and TRBJ2-3; 7 nucleotides match TRBD2. Germline CDR1 reads SGHTA; CDR2 reads FQGNSA. This CDR3 is 15 amino acids long. Unmatched junction bases numbered 5, after V lost 5 bases and J lost 0 bases. The CDR3 DNA reads as TGTGCCAGCAGCCAGCGGGGTCCGAGCACAGATACGCAGTATTTT. Translation gives CASSQRGPSTDTQYF.

The chain couples TRBV9 to TRBJ1-3; 9 bases match TRBD1. The trim removed 0 bases at V and 3 bases at J, leaving 4 bases unmatched. The CDR3 contains 16 residues. Germline V gene sequence: CDR1 SGDLS, CDR2 YYNGEE. CDR3 nucleotides: TGTGCCAGCAGCGTAGATACAGGGGGCTATGGAAACACCATATATTTT. Translation gives CASSVDTGGYGNTIYF.

The gene calls are TRBV5-1 and TRBJ1-2; weak D call: TRBD1 (5 bases). The CDR3 sequence is 13 residues long. V gave up 2 bases and J gave up 4 bases, with 9 bases separating them. Germline V gene lookup returns CDR1 SGHRS and CDR2 YFSETQ. The CDR3, as DNA: TGCGCCAGCAGCTTACAGGAAGCCTATGGCTACACCTTC. This sequence encodes CASSLQEAYGYTF.